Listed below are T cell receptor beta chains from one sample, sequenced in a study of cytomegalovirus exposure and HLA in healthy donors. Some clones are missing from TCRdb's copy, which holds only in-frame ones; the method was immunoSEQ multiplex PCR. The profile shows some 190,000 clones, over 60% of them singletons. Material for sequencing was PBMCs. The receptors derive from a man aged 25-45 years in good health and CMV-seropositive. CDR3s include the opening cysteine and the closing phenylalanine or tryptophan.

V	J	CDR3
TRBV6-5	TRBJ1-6	CASSPGQNSPLHF
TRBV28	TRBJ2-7	CASGRGNYEQYF
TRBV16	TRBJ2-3	CASSQSGDTQYF
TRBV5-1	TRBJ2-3	CASNPGPGADTQYF
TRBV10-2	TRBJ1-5	CASSVGGKQPQHF
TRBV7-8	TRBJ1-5	CASTLTGGSYQPQHF
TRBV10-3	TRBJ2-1	CAISESASGAGEQFF
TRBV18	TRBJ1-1	CASFLGQGASEAFF
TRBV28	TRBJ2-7	CASSLAQGSYEQYF
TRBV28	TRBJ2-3	CASSGGTSGRADTQYF
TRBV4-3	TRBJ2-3	CASSQAMASGRIADTQYF
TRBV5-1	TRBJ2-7	CASSRGTSGYEQYF
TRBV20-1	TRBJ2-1	CSAIGVDEQFF
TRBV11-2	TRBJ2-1	CASSLVGGQGYNEQFF
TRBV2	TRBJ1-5	CASGGNQPQHF
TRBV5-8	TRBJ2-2	CASSLLYMLAGDTGELFF
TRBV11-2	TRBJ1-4	CASSLGGRVNEKLFF
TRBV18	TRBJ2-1	CASSPRPSGSWFF
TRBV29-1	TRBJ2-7	CSVLTGYEQYF
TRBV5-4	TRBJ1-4	CASSLGGVGEKLFF
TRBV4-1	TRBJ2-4	CASSGLAGEGIIQYF
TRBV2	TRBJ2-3	CASNRDRTDTQYF
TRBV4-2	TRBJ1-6	CASSQGIGGEDSPLHF
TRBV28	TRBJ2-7	CASSPDRAVYEQYF
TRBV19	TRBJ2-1	CASRGLAGTKSQFF
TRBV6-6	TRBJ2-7	CASSLDRTFSYEQYF
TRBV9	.	CASSVASGSNYEQYF
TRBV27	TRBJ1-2	CASSPRGYDGYTF
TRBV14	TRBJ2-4	CASSQGGRQYF
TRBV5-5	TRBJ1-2	CASSIGRGVGYTF
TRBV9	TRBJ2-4	CAGSSAGAKNIQYF
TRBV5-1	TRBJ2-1	CASSGGLAGGIDEQFF
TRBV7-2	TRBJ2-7	CASSASGHEQYF
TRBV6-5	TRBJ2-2	CASSGRRTGELFF
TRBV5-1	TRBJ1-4	CASSLGGVPTNEKLFF
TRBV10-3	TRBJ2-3	CAISDLTRAADTQYF
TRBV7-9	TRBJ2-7	CASSSSREQYF